Listed here are 21 T cell receptor beta chains from one sample, sequenced in a study of Ad26.COV2.S vaccination and SARS-CoV-2 variants. Repertoires were generated with immunoSEQ multiplex PCR, while TCRdb's copy carries only in-frame clones and drops some. The data contain more than 400,000 clones, about 90% of them seen just once; the ten biggest clones take up about 4.4%. Treatment here: approximately 18 received Ad26.COV2.S at low or high dose, single or two shots; about 5 received placebo; per-sample allocation not given. Day 63 after the first injection of vaccine or placebo was the sampling time. The sequenced sample was peripheral blood, obtained in a trial of Ad26.COV2.S vaccine versus placebo. The origin of the receptors is a person between 18 and 65 years old who received the Ad26.COV2.S COVID-19 vaccine or a placebo.

The CDR3 nucleotides are TGCGCCAGCAGCCCTAAGTCCCTGGGACGGAATAATGAAAAACTGTTTTTT. It yields the protein CASSPKSLGRNNEKLFF. The chain recombines TRBV4-1 with TRBJ1-4; TRBD1 might be the D (5 bases). CDR3 length equals 17 residues. Germline CDR1 and CDR2: MGHRA and YSYEKL. V was pared by 4 bases and J by 4 bases, with 19 bases between.

J is TRBJ1-6 and V is TRBV6-1; D gene unclear. Trimming pared 0 bases from V and 0 bases from J, leaving 12 bases between. The CDR3 has 18 amino acids. Per the germline V gene, CDR1 is MNHNS and CDR2 is SASEGT. For the CDR3, the DNA is TGTGCCAGCAGTGAAGCCACCGGAACAGTCTCCTATAATTCACCCCTCCACTTT. Its protein product is CASSEATGTVSYNSPLHF.

The chain is built from TRBV5-4 and TRBJ1-1; D unclear. The V and J ends lost 3 bases and 3 bases respectively, with 9 bases between them. Germline CDR1 reads SGHNT; CDR2 reads YYREEE (reference sequence). CDR3 size: 13 residues. The CDR3 region has the DNA TGTGCCAGCAGCTCGGGTGCTGACACTGAAGCTTTCTTT. Protein: CASSSGADTEAFF.

This clone was seen more than once but under ten times. The chain uses TRBV7-2 and TRBJ2-2; no clear D. Trimming stripped 2 bases from V and 3 bases from J, with 1 base between. The CDR3 consists of 12 residues. Germline loops: CDR1 SGHTA, CDR2 FQGNSA. The DNA of the CDR3 is TGTGCCAGCAGCTTATACACCGGGGAGCTGTTTTTT. Encoded protein: CASSLYTGELFF.

The rearrangement links TRBV27 to TRBJ2-3; D is unclear. The CDR3 length is 15 residues. The V gene's germline CDR1 is MNHEY and CDR2 SMNVEV (reference sequence). V lost 1 base and J 6 bases, leaving 14 bases between the germline ends. The chain's CDR3 is CASSLWSDPRDTQYF. As DNA, the CDR3 is TGTGCCAGCAGTTTATGGTCGGATCCAAGGGATACGCAGTATTTT.

This clone was seen a few times. The J gene is TRBJ1-1, the V gene TRBV7-9; 11 bases align to TRBD1. The V segment lost 5 bases and the J segment 9 bases; nucleotides outside the gene matches: 8. Germline loops: CDR1 SEHNR, CDR2 FQNEAQ (reference sequence). The length of the CDR3 is 14 residues. The CDR3 bases are TGTGCCAGCAGCATTGGACAGGGGGCGACGAAAGCTTTCTTT. Translated: CASSIGQGATKAFF.

The V gene is TRBV6-6, the J gene TRBJ2-1; TRBD2 matches at 10 bases. The length of the CDR3 is 16 residues. From germline, CDR1 is MNHNY and CDR2 SVGAGI (reference sequence). V lost 7 bases to trimming and J lost 7 bases; unmatched junction nucleotides: 13. For the CDR3, the DNA is TGTGCCAGCACCCCCCTAGCGGGAGCTTTAAGAAATGAGCAGTTCTTC. It specifies CASTPLAGALRNEQFF.

This clone was recorded once. A junction end diverges from the germline sequence, so it may reflect a read error. V and J are TRBV7-9 and TRBJ2-3; TRBD1 is a possible D gene (6 bases). Germline V gene sequence: CDR1 SEHNR, CDR2 FQNEAQ (reference sequence). CDR3 length: 15 amino acids. The CDR3 reads CASSLGADSRDTQYF. In DNA, the CDR3 is TGTGCCAGCAGCTTAGGTGCGGACAGCAGAGATACGCAGTATTTT.

J is TRBJ1-3 and V is TRBV6-5; D possibly corresponds to TRBD1 (5 bases). Germline V CDR1 and CDR2: MNHEY, SVGAGI. Trimming took off 0 bases at V and 3 bases at J, with 12 bases between the two ends. CDR3 length equals 16 residues. The CDR3 DNA is TGTGCCAGCAGTTACTCGAGCCAGGGCGTTGGAAACACCATATATTTT. Amino acid sequence: CASSYSSQGVGNTIYF.

The CDR3 sequence: CASSRSNTEAFF. The CDR3 DNA is TGTGCCAGCAGTCGTAGCAACACTGAAGCTTTCTTT. The chain joins TRBV6-2 or TRBV6-3 to TRBJ1-1; unclear D gene. V lost 5 bases and J 2 bases, leaving 6 bases between the germline ends. CDR1 is MNHEY and CDR2 is SVGEGT in the germline V gene. The length of the CDR3 is 12 residues.

This chain joins TRBV6-5 and TRBJ2-6; no clear D gene. Germline values: CDR1 MNHEY, CDR2 SVGAGI. Between the trimmed V and J ends, which lost 0 bases and 1 base, there was a span of 7 bases. The CDR3 contains 16 residues. CDR3 nucleotides: TGTGCCAGCAGTTACTCGCTGGGTTCTGGGGCCAACGTCCTGACTTTC. It is translated as CASSYSLGSGANVLTF.

The chain recombines TRBV4-2 with TRBJ2-5; D not resolved. CDR1 and CDR2 from the germline V gene are LGHNA and YNFKEQ. The CDR3 spans 17 residues. Trimming took 0 bases from V and 2 from J, leaving 16 bases between them. The CDR3 nucleotides are TGTGCCAGCAGCCAAGATTCAGGTGTGCGGATACAAGAGACCCAGTACTTC. This codes for CASSQDSGVRIQETQYF.

The chain employs TRBV5-6 and TRBJ2-1; the D gene is possibly TRBD2 (6 bases). CDR3 size: 17 residues. CDR1 is SGHDT and CDR2 is YYEEEE in the germline V gene. The V and J ends lost 2 bases and 4 bases respectively, with 19 bases between them. CDR3 amino acids: CASSLTGPGGAYNEQFF. The CDR3 nucleotides read TGTGCCAGCAGCTTAACCGGTCCGGGCGGGGCTTACAATGAGCAGTTCTTC.

CDR3 nucleotide sequence: TGTGCCAGCACCCCGTCGGGCAGGGGGAACACCGGGGAGCTGTTTTTT. Translated, it gives CASTPSGRGNTGELFF. The chain recombines TRBV28 with TRBJ2-2, with D perhaps TRBD1 (6 bases). Germline values: CDR1 MDHEN, CDR2 SYDVKM. This CDR3 is built from 16 residues. Trimming stripped 7 bases from V and 1 base from J, with 16 bases between.

This clone was observed a few times. The chain joins TRBV23-1 to TRBJ1-6; D perhaps matches TRBD1 (5 bases). TRBV23-1 is an ORF for which the function is uncertain. V was cut by 7 bases and J by 12 bases, with 13 bases left in between. The length of the CDR3 is 12 residues. CDR3 DNA sequence: TGCGCCAGCATGGGGGTTCAAGAACCCCTCCACTTT. Residues: CASMGVQEPLHF.

This chain joins TRBV6-5 and TRBJ2-2, with D maybe TRBD1 (6 bases). CDR1 and CDR2 from the germline V gene are MNHEY and SVGAGI. The V end lost 2 bases, the J end lost 0 bases, and 10 bases lay between the germline ends. The CDR3 spans 16 residues. The CDR3, as DNA: TGTGCCAGCAGTTACGGGTGGACAGCGAACACCGGGGAGCTGTTTTTT. This encodes CASSYGWTANTGELFF.

CDR3 in amino acids: CASSPDITNTEAFF. The DNA for the CDR3 is TGTGCCAGCTCACCGGACATTACGAACACTGAAGCTTTCTTT. V is TRBV18 and J is TRBJ1-1; the D gene is possibly TRBD1 (5 bases). CDR3 length: 14 amino acids. Trimming pared 3 bases from V and 1 base from J, leaving 9 bases between. Germline loops: CDR1 KGHSH, CDR2 LQKENI.

The chain links TRBV4-3 to TRBJ2-5; D perhaps matches TRBD1 (6 bases). This CDR3 comprises 13 residues. Germline V gives CDR1 LGHNA, CDR2 YSLEER. Trimming took off 1 base at V and 4 bases at J, with 7 bases between the two ends. DNA for the CDR3: TGCGCCAGCAGCCAAGTACAGGGAGAGACCCAGTACTTC. Amino acid sequence: CASSQVQGETQYF.

The CDR3 reads CSVGGRNEQYF. The CDR3 region has the DNA TGCAGCGTTGGGGGTCGGAACGAGCAGTACTTC. The chain recombines TRBV29-1 with TRBJ2-7; D gene uncertain. The V gene's germline CDR1 is SQVTM and CDR2 ANQGSEA. The CDR3 is 11 residues long. V was trimmed by 4 bases and J by 5 bases, leaving 9 bases between them.

The chain is built from TRBV5-6 and TRBJ1-3; 9 bases align to TRBD1. Germline CDR1 and CDR2: SGHDT and YYEEEE. The CDR3 spans 15 residues. Losses at the gene ends were 3 bases for V and 3 bases for J; bases not matched to a gene: 4. The CDR3 nucleotides are TGTGCCAGCAGCTCGGGACAGGGCAGTGGAAACACCATATATTTT. As protein: CASSSGQGSGNTIYF.

This clone was picked up one time. The chain links TRBV13 to TRBJ2-1; no definite D call. The germline V gene has CDR1 PRHDT and CDR2 FYEKMQ (reference sequence). The CDR3 is 13 residues long. V was cut by 2 bases and J by 8 bases, with 10 bases left in between. CDR3 in amino acids: CASSLRSRYEQFF. The DNA for the CDR3 is TGTGCCAGCAGCTTAAGAAGTCGGTATGAGCAGTTCTTC.